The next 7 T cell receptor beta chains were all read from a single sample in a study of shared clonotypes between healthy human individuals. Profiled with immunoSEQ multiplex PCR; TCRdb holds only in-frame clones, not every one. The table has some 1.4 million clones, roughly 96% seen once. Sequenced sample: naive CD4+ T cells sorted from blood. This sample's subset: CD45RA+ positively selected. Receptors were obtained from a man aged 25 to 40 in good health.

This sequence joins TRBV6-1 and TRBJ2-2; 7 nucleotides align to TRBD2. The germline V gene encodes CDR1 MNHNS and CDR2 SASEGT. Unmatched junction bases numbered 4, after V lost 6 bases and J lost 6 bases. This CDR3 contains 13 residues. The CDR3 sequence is CASRKGGPGELFF. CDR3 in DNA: TGTGCCAGCAGGAAGGGAGGGCCCGGGGAGCTGTTTTTT.

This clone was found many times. The CDR3 bases are TGTGCCAAAAGAATACGGGACACAACCTACGAGCAGTACTTC. It encodes CAKRIRDTTYEQYF. The chain employs TRBV10-3 and TRBJ2-7, with D perhaps TRBD1 (6 bases). The CDR3 has 14 amino acids. Germline V CDR1 and CDR2: ENHRY, SYGVKD. V was shortened by 10 bases and J by 2 bases, with 18 bases between the two germline ends.

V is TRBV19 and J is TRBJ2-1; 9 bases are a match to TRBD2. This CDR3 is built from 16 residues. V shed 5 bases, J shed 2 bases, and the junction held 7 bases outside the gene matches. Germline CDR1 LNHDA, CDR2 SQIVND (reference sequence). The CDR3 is CASSSVAGEAYNEQFF. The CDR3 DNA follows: TGTGCCAGTAGTTCCGTAGCGGGGGAGGCCTACAATGAGCAGTTCTTC.

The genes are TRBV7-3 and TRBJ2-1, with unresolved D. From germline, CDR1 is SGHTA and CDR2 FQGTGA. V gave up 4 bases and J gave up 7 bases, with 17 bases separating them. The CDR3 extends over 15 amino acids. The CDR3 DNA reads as TGTGCCAGCAGCTCCACCCCGGCTCCCCGTAATGAGCAGTTCTTC. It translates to CASSSTPAPRNEQFF.

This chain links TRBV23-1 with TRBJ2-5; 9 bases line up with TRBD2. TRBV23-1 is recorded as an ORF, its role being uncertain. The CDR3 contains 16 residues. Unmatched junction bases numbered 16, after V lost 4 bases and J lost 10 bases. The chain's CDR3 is CASSRAGGPRLYSQYF. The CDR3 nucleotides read TGCGCCAGCAGTCGGGCGGGAGGGCCCCGATTATATAGCCAGTACTTC.

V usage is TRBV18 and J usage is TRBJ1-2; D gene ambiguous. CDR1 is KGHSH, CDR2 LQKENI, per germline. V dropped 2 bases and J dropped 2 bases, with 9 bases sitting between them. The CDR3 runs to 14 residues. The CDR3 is CASSPKTANYGYTF. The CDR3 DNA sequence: TGTGCCAGCTCACCAAAAACTGCCAACTATGGCTACACCTTC.

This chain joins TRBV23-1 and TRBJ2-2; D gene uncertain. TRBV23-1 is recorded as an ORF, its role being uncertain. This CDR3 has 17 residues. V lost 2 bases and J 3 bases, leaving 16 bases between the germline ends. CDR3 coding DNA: TGCGCCAGCAGTCAAAGAGCAACCCCTGGGGACACCGGGGAGCTGTTTTTT. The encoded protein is CASSQRATPGDTGELFF.